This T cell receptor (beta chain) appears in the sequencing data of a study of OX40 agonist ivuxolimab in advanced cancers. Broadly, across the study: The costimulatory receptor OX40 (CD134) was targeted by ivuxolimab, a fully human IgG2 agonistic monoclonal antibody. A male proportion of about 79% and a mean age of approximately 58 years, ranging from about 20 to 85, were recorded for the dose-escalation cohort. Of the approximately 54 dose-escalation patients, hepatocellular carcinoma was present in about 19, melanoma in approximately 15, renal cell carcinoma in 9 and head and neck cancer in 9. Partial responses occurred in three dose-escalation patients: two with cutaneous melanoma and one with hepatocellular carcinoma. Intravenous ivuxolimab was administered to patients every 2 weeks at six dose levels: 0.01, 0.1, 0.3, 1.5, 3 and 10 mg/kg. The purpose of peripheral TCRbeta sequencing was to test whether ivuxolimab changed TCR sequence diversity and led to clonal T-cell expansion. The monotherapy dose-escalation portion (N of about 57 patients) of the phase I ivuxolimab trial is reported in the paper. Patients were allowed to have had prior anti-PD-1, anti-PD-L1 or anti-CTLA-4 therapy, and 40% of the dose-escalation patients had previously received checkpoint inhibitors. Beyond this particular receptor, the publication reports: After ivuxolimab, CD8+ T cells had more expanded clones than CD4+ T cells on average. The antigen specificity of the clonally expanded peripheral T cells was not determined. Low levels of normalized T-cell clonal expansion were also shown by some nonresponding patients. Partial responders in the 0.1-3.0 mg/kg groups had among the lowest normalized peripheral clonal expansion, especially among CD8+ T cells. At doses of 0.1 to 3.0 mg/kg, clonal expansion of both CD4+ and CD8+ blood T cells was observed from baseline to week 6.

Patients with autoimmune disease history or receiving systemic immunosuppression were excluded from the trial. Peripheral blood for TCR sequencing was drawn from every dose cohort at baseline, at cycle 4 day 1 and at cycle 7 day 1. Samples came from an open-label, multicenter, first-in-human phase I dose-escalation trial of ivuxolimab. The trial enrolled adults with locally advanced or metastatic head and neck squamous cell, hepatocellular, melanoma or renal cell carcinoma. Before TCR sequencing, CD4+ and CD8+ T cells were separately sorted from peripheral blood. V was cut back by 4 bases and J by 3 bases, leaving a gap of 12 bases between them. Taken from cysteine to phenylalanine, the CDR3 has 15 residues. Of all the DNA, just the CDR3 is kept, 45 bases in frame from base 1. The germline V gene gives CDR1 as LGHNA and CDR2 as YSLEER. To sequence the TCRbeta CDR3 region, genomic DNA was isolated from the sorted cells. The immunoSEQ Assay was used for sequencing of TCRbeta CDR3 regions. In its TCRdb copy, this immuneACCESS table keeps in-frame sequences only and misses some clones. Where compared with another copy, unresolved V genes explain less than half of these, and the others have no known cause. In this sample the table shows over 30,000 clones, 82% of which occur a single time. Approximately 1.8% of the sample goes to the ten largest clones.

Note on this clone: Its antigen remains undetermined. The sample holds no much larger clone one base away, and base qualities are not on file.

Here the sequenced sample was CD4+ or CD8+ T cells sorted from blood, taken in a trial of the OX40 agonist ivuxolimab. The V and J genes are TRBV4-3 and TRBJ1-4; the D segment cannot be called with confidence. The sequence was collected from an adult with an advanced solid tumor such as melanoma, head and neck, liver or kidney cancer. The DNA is TGCGCCAGCAGCCCACAGACGGGCGCTAATGAAAAACTGTTTTTT. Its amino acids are CASSPQTGANEKLFF.